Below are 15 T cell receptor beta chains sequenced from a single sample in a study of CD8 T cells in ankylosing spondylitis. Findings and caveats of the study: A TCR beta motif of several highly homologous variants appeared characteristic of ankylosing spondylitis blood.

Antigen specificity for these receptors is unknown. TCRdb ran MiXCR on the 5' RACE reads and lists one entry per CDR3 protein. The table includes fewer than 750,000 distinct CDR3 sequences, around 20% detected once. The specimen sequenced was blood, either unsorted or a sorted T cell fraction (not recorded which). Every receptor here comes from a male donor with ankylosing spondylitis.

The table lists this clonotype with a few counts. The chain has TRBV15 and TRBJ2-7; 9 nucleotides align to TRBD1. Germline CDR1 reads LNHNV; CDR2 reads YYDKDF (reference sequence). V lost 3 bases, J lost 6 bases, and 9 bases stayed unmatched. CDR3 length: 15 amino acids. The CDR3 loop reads CATSRKGQGHLEQYF. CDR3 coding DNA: TGTGCCACCAGCAGGAAGGGACAGGGACATCTCGAGCAGTACTTC.

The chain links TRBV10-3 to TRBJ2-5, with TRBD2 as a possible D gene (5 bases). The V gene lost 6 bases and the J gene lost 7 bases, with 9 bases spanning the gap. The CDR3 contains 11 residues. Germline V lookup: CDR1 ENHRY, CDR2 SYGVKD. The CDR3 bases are TGTGCCATCAGGGACTCCCGGACCCAGTACTTC. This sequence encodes CAIRDSRTQYF.

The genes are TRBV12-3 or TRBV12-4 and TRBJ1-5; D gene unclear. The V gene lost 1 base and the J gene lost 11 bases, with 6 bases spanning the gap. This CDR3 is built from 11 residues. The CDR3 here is CASSLDWAQHF. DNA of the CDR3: TGTGCCAGCAGTTTAGACTGGGCCCAGCATTTT.

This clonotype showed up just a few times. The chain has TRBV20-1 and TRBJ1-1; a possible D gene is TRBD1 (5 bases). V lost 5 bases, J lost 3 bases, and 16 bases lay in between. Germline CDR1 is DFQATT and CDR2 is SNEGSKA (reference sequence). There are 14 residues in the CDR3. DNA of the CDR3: TGCAGTGCTGGCGCGGCCGGGGGGGACACTGAAGCTTTCTTT. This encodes CSAGAAGGDTEAFF.

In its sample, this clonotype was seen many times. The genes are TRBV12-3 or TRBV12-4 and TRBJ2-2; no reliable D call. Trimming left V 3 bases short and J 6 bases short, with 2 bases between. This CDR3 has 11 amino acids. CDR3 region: CASSFPGELFF. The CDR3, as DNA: TGTGCCAGCAGTTTTCCCGGGGAGCTGTTTTTT.

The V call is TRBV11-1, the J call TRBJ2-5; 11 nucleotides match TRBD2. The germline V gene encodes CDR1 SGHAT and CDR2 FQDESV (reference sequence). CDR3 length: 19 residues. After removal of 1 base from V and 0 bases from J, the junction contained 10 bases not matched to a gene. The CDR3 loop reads CASSLGLSTSGAYQETQYF. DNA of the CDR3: TGTGCCAGCAGCTTAGGACTCTCGACTAGCGGGGCTTACCAAGAGACCCAGTACTTC.

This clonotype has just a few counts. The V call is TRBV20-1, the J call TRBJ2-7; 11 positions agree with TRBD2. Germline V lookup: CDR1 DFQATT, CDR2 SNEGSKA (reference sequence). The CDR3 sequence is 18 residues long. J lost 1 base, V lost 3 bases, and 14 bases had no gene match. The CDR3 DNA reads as TGCAGTGCTAGTATCCTAGCGGGAGGAACATCGAGGTCCTACGAGCAGTACTTC. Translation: CSASILAGGTSRSYEQYF.

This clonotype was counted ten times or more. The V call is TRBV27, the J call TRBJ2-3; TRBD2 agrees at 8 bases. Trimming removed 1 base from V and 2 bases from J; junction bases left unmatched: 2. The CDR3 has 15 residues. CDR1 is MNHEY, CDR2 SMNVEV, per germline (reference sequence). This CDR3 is CASSLFSGDTDTQYF. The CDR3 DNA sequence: TGTGCCAGCAGTTTATTTAGCGGGGACACAGATACGCAGTATTTT.

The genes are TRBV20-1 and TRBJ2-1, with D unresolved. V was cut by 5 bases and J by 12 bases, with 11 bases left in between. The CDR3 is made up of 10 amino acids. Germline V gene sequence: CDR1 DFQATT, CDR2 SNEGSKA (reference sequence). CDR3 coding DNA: TGCAGTGCTGCCTCCGCGATGCAGTTCTTC. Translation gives CSAASAMQFF.

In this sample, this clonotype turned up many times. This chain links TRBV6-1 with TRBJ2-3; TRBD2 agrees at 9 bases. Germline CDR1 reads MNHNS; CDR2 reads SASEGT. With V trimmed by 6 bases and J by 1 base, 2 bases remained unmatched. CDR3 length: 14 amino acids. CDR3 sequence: CASSRLAGTDTQYF. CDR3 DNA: TGTGCCAGCAGCCGACTAGCGGGCACAGATACGCAGTATTTT.

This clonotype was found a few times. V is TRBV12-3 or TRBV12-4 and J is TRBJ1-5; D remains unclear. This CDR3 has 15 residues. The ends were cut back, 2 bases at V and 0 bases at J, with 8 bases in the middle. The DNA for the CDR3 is TGTGCCAGCAGTTTAATTGCCAGTAGCAATCAGCCCCAGCATTTT. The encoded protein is CASSLIASSNQPQHF.

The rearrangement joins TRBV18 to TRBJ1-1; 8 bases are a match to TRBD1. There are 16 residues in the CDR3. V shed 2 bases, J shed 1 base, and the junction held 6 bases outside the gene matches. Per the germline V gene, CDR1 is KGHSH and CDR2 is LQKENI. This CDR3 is CASSPSGGWANTEAFF. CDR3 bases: TGTGCCAGCTCACCATCAGGGGGCTGGGCGAACACTGAAGCTTTCTTT.

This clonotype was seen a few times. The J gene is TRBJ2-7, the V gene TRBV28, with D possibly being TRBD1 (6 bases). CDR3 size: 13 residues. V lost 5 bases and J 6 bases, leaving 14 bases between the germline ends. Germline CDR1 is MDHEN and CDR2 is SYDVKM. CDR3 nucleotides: TGTGCCAGCAGTCCAGACAGGCCCTCCGAGCAGTACTTC. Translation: CASSPDRPSEQYF.

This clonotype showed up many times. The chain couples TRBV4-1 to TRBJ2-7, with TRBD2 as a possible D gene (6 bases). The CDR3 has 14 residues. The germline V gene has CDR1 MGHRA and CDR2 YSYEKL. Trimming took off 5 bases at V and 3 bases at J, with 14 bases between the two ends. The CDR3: CASSSKPGDYEQYF. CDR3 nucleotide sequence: TGCGCCAGCAGCTCCAAACCGGGAGACTACGAGCAGTACTTC.

This CDR3 reads CASRPIAGAVYTGELFF. The CDR3 nucleotides are TGTGCCAGCAGACCAATAGCGGGAGCAGTCTACACCGGGGAGCTGTTTTTT. This sequence joins TRBV7-2 and TRBJ2-2; the match to TRBD2 covers 9 bases. J gave up 3 bases and V 6 bases, and 11 bases lay outside the gene matches. The CDR3 length is 17 residues. CDR1 and CDR2 (germline): SGHTA, FQGNSA.